This T cell receptor beta chain was found in a study of shared clonotypes between healthy human individuals. Genomic DNA (from each subset) was split evenly across several immunoSEQ plates. The team ran DNA from unsorted PBMCs on ten immunoSEQ deep assay plates for sequencing. The repertoire was sequenced with immunoSEQ multiplex PCR; TCRdb's copy has only in-frame clones and lacks some. The sample includes 400,000 to 550,000 clones, roughly 85% of them seen just once. The CDR3 sequence is 14 residues long. Germline V gene sequence: CDR1 GTSNPN, CDR2 SVGIG (reference sequence). V dropped 2 bases and J dropped 1 base, with 11 bases sitting between them.

The origin of this receptor is a woman in her thirties or forties in good health. Some clones in this sample may be carry-over from other donors' samples. The sample comprised PBMCs. This chain links TRBV30 with TRBJ1-1, with D possibly TRBD1 on 5 matching bases. CDR3: CAWSPGGENTEAFF. The CDR3 DNA reads TGTGCCTGGAGTCCGGGGGGAGAGAACACTGAAGCTTTCTTT.